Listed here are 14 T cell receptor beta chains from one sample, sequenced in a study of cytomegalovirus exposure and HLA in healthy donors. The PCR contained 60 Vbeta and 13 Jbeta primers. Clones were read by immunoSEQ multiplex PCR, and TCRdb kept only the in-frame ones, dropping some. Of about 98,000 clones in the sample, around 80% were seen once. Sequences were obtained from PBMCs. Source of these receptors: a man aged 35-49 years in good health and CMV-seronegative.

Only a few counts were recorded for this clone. The CDR3, as DNA: TGTGCCAGCAGCTTTGGGGGAGGCTATGGCTACACCTTC. This sequence encodes CASSFGGGYGYTF. The V gene is TRBV5-5, the J gene TRBJ1-2; TRBD1 is a possible D gene (5 bases). Looked up from germline, CDR1 is SGHKS and CDR2 is YYEKEE (reference sequence). The V end was cut by 2 bases, the J end by 4 bases, with 9 bases between. This CDR3 contains 13 residues.

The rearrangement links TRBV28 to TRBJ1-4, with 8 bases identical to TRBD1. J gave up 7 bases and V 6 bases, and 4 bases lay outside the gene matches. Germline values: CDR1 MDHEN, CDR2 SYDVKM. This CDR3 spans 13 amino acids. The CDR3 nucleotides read TGTGCCAGCAGCACAGGGGGAAGTGAAAAACTGTTTTTT. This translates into CASSTGGSEKLFF.

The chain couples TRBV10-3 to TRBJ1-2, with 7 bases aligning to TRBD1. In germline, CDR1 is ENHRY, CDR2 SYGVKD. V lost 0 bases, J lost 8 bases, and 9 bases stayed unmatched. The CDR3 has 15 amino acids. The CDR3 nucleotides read TGTGCCATCAGTGAGTCGGAGGACAGGTTCGTGGGCTACACCTTC. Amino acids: CAISESEDRFVGYTF.

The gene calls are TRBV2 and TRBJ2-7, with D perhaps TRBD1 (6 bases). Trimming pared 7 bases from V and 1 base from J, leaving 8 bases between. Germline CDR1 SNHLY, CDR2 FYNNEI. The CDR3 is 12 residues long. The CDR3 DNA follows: TGTGCCAGCATGGACAGATCCTACGAGCAGTACTTC. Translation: CASMDRSYEQYF. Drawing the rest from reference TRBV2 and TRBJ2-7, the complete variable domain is EPEVTQTPSHQVTQMGQEVILRCVPISNHLYFYWYRQILGQKVEFLVSFYNNEISEKSEIFDDQFSVERPDGSNFTLKIRSTKLEDSAMYFCASMDRSYEQYFGPGTRLTVT.

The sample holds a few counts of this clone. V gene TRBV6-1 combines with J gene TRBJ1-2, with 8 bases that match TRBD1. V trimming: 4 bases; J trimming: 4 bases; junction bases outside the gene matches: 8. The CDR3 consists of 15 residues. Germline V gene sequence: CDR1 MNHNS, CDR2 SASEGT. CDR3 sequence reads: CASSATGGQGYGYTF. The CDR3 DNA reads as TGTGCCAGCAGTGCTACAGGGGGTCAGGGCTATGGCTACACCTTC.

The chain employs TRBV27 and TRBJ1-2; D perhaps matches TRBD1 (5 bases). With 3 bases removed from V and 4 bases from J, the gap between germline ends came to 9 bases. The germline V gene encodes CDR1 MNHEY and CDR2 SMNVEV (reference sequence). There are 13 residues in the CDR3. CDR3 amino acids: CASSLRGIYGYTF. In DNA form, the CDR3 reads TGTGCCAGCAGTTTGCGGGGGATCTATGGCTACACCTTC.

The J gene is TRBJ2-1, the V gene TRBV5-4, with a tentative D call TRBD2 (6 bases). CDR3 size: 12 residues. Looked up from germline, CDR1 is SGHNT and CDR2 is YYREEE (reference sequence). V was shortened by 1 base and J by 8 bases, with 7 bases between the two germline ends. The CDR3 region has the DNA TGTGCCAGCAGCTTGCCTAGCGATGAGCAGTTCTTC. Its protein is CASSLPSDEQFF.

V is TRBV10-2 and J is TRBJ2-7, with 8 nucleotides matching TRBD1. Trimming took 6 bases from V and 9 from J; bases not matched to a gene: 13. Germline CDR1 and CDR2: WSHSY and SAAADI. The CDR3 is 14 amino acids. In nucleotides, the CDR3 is TGCGCCAGCAGCACCGGGACAGGAGACGGGGGGCAGTACTTC. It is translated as CASSTGTGDGGQYF.

In DNA, the CDR3 is TGTGCCAGCAGTGAATCGTTCGGGACAGGGGGCATCTACGAGCAGTACTTC. This sequence encodes CASSESFGTGGIYEQYF. The genes are TRBV2 and TRBJ2-7; 12 bases map to TRBD1. Germline trimming cut 2 bases from V and 3 bases from J; bases unmatched to any gene: 8. The CDR3 runs 17 residues. The germline gives CDR1 SNHLY, CDR2 FYNNEI.

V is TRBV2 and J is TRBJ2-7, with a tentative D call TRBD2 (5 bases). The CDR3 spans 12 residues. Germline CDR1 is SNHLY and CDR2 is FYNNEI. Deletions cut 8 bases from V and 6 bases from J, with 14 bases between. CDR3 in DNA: TGTGCCAGCGGAAAAGAAGAGGGCGAGCAGTACTTC. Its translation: CASGKEEGEQYF.

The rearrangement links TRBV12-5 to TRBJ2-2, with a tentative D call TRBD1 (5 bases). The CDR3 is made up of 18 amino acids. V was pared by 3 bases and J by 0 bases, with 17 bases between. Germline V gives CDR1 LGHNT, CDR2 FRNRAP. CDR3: CASGLYPKGQANTGELFF. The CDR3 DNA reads TGTGCTAGTGGTTTATATCCTAAGGGGCAAGCGAACACCGGGGAGCTGTTTTTT. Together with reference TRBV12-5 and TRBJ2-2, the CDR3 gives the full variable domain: DARVTQTPRHKVTEMGQEVTMRCQPILGHNTVFWYRQTMMQGLELLAYFRNRAPLDDSGMPKDRFSAEMPDATLATLKIQPSEPRDSAVYFCASGLYPKGQANTGELFFGEGSRLTVL.

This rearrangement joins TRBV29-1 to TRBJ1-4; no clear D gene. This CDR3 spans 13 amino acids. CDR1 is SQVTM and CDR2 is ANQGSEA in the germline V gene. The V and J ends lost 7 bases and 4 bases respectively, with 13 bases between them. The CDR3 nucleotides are TGCAGCGCTCGAGGGATAGGTAATGAAAAACTGTTTTTT. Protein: CSARGIGNEKLFF.

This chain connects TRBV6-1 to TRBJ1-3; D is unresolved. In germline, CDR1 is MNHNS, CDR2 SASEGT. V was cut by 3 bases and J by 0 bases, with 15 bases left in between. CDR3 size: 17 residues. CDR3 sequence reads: CASSEAWARHSGNTIYF. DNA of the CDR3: TGTGCCAGCAGTGAGGCTTGGGCCAGACACTCTGGAAACACCATATATTTT.

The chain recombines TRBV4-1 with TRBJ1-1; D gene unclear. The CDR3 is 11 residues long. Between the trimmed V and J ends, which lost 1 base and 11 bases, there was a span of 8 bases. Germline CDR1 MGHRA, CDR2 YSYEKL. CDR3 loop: CASSQGQMAFF. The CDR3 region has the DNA TGCGCCAGCAGCCAAGGGCAAATGGCTTTCTTT.